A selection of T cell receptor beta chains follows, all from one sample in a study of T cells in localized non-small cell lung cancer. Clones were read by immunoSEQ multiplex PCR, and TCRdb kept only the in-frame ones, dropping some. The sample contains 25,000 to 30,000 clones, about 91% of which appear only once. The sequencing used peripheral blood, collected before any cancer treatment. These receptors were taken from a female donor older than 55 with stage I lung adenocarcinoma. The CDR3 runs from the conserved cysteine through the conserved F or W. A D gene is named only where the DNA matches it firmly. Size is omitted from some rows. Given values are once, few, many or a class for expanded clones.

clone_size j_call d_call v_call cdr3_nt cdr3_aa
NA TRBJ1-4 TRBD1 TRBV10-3 TGTGCCATCGGGACAGCCCTTACTGAAAAACTGTTTTTT CAIGTALTEKLFF
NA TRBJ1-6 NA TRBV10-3 TGTGCCATCAGTGAGTGGGGTCAGTCGGACTCACCCCTCCACTTT CAISEWGQSDSPLHF
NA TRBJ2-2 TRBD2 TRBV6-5 TGTGCCAGCAGTTACCAAAGCGGGGTCAACACCGGGGAGCTGTTTTTT CASSYQSGVNTGELFF
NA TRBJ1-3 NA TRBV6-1 TGTGCCAGCAGTGAAGTCGGCAGGGGCTCTGGAAACACCATATATTTT CASSEVGRGSGNTIYF
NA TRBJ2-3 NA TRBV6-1 TGTGCCAGCAGCCCCTTAGGGGATACGCAGTATTTT CASSPLGDTQYF
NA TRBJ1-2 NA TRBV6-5 TGTGCCAGCAGTTACTCGAGGGCCTATGGCTACACCTTC CASSYSRAYGYTF
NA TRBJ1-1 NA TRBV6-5 TGTGCCAGCAGTTCTGTGTTGAACACTGAAGCTTTCTTT CASSSVLNTEAFF
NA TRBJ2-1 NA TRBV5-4 TGTGCCAGCAGCCCCTCGACCGGCCGGGCATACAATGAGCAGTTCTTC CASSPSTGRAYNEQFF
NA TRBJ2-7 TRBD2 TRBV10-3 TGTGCCATTGGGAGCGGGGGGGCCTGGATCACCTACGAGCAGTACTTC CAIGSGGAWITYEQYF
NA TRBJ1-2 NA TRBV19 TGTGCCAGTAGTAAACGCATCGGGTCACAAAACTATGGCTACACCTTC CASSKRIGSQNYGYTF
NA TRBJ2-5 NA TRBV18 TGTGCCAGCTCACCACCGAATGGCCAAGAGACCCAGTACTTC CASSPPNGQETQYF
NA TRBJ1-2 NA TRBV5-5 TGTGCCAGCAGCTTGGGTGGGGGGAGAGATGGCTACACCTTC CASSLGGGRDGYTF
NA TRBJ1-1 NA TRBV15 TGTGCCACCAGCAGAGCCCAGGGTCTTGAAGCTTTCTTT CATSRAQGLEAFF
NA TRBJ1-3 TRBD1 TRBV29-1 TGCAGCGTTAGGGACAGGGGAAACACCATATATTTT CSVRDRGNTIYF
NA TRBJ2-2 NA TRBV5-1 TGCGCCAGCAGCAAGGACAGCACCGGGGAGCTGTTTTTT CASSKDSTGELFF
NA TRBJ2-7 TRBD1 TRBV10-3 TGTGCCATCAAGGGACAGGGGGTTTACGAGCAGTACTTC CAIKGQGVYEQYF
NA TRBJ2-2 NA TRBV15 TGTGCCACCACCCCCCCCGCGGTCGGGGAGCTGTTTTTT CATTPPAVGELFF
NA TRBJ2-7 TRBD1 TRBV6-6 TGTGCCAGCAGTCGACAGGGGGAATCGTACGAGCAGTACTTC CASSRQGESYEQYF
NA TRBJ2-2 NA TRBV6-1 TGTGCCAGCGTGTGGTGGGCCGGGGAGCTGTTTTTT CASVWWAGELFF
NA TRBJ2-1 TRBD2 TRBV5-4 TGTGCCAGCAACTCCGGGACTAGCGGGAATGGTGAGCAGTTCTTC CASNSGTSGNGEQFF
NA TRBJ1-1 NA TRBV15 TGTGCCACCAGCAGAACCTACACCGAGAACACTGAAGCTTTCTTT CATSRTYTENTEAFF
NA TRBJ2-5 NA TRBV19 TGTGCCAGTAGTATGCTACAGAACCAAGAGACCCAGTACTTC CASSMLQNQETQYF
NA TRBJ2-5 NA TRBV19 TGTGCCAGTAGGAGGGACGGACAAGAGACCCAGTACTTC CASRRDGQETQYF
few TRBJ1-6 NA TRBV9 TGTGCCAGCAGCGTAGGGGACAAGGGCACCCTCCACTTT CASSVGDKGTLHF
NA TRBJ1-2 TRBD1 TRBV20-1 TGCAGGACAGGGACCAATGGCTACACCTTC CRTGTNGYTF
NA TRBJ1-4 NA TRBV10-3 TGTGCCATCAGTGATACGGGAGCAACTAATGAAAAACTGTTTTTT CAISDTGATNEKLFF
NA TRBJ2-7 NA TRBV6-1 TGTGCCAGCAGTGTCATAGGGGATCCCTACGAGCAGTACTTC CASSVIGDPYEQYF
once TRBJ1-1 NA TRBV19 TGTGCCAGTAGTCCTTCGGGCCTAAACACTGAAGCTTTCTTT CASSPSGLNTEAFF
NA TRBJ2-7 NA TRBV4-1 TGCGCCAGCAGCCAAGAAGCCCTTACAGCTCAAGGCTCCTACGAGCAGTACTTC CASSQEALTAQGSYEQYF
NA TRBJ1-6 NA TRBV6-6 TGTGCCAGCAGTTACTCTTTGAATTGGACACCCCTCCACTTT CASSYSLNWTPLHF
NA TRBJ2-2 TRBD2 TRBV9 TGTGCCAGCAGCGATCCGCGGGGGGAACTTCAGACCGGGGAGCTGTTTTTT CASSDPRGELQTGELFF
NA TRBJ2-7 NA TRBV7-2 TGTGCCAGCAGCTTAGACCGGCTCTACGAGCAGTACTTC CASSLDRLYEQYF
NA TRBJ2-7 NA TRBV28 TGTGCCAGCAGTTCCCCGGGGCGTCTTTCCGGCTGGGAGCAGTACTTC CASSSPGRLSGWEQYF
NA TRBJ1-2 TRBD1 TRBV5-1 TGCGCCACCCCGACAGGGGGCAGTGGCTACACCTTC CATPTGGSGYTF
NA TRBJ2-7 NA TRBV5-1 TGCGCCAGCAGCTTTGACCCGAACACCGAGCAGTACTTC CASSFDPNTEQYF
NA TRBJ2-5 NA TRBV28 TGTGCCAGCAGTTTTCTGGACAGACAAGAGACCCAGTACTTC CASSFLDRQETQYF
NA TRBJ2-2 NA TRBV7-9 TGTGCCAGCAGCTCGCAGGCAGCAACCGGGGAGCTGTTTTTT CASSSQAATGELFF
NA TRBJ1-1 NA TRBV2 TGTGCCAGCAGTGACCTGGCCCTGGCAGGGATGAACACTGAAGCTTTCTTT CASSDLALAGMNTEAFF
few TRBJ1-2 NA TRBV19 TGTGCCAGTAGTCAACGGCCCGATGGCTACACCTTC CASSQRPDGYTF
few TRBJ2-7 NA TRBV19 TGTGCCAGTACCTCATCGGGATCCTTCCCCGAGCAGTACTTC CASTSSGSFPEQYF
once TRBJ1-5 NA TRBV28 TGTGCCAGCAGTTTAGGCGGGAGCGGCGGGGTCAATCAGCCCCAGCATTTT CASSLGGSGGVNQPQHF
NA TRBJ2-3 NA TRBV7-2 TGTGCCAGCAGCTTAGATGGGCCTGGAGGGAACACAGATACGCAGTATTTT CASSLDGPGGNTDTQYF
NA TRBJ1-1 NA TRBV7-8 TGTGCCAGCAGCTTACAGGGTTACACTGAAGCTTTCTTT CASSLQGYTEAFF
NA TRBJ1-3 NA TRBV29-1 TGCAGCGCCGTACATGGAAACACCATATATTTT CSAVHGNTIYF
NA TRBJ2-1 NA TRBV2 TGTGCCAGCAGCCCGGAGGGGAATTCAGGGAATGAGCAGTTCTTC CASSPEGNSGNEQFF